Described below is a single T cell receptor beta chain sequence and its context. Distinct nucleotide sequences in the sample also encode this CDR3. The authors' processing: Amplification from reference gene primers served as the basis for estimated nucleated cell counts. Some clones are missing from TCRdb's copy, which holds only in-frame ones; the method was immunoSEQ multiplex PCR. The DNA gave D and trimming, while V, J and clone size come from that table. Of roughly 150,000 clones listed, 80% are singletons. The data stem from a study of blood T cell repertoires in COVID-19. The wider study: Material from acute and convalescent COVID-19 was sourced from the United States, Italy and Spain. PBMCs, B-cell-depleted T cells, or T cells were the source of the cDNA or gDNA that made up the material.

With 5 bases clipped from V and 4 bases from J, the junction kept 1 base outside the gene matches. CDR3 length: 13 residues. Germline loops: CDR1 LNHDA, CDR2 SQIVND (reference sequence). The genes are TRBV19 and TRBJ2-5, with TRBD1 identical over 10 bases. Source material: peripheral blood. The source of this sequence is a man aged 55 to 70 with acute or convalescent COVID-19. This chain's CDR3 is CASSRDRGETQYF. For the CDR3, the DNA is TGTGCCAGTAGTCGGGACAGGGGAGAGACCCAGTACTTC. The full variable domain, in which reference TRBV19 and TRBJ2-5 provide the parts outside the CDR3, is DGGITQSPKYLFRKEGQNVTLSCEQNLNHDAMYWYRQDPGQGLRLIYYSQIVNDFQKGDIAEGYSVSREKKESFPLTVTSAQKNPTAFYLCASSRDRGETQYFGPGTRLLVL.